Below, 32 T cell receptor beta chains from the same sample are listed, as sequenced in a study of CD8 T cells in Susac syndrome. After extraction with the RNeasy kit, about 0.5 to 1 ug of the RNA was reverse transcribed using random hexamers. TCRdb used MiXCR to reprocess the immunoSEQ multiplex PCR reads, holding one entry per CDR3 protein. The data show roughly 190,000 distinct CDR3 sequences, about 95% seen once. Sample: CD8+ T cells from PBMCs. Every receptor here comes from a human donor with Susac syndrome.

V usage is TRBV24-1 and J usage is TRBJ2-1; 11 bases match TRBD2. The V and J ends lost 4 bases and 6 bases, in that order; junction bases with no gene match: 7. This CDR3 region has 16 residues. Germline V gene sequence: CDR1 KGHDR, CDR2 SFDVKD. Here the CDR3 DNA reads TGTGCCACCAGTGAACCGCGACTAGCGGGGTTCAATGAGCAGTTCTTC. Amino acid sequence: CATSEPRLAGFNEQFF.

This chain connects TRBV7-9 to TRBJ2-7; weak D call: TRBD1 (6 bases). The CDR3 length is 14 residues. V was trimmed by 3 bases and J by 2 bases, leaving 11 bases between them. CDR1 and CDR2 from the germline V gene are SEHNR and FQNEAQ (reference sequence). The CDR3 here is CASSFPGEPYEQYF. DNA for the CDR3: TGTGCCAGCAGCTTTCCAGGGGAGCCCTACGAGCAGTACTTC.

The CDR3 region has the DNA TGTGCCAGCAGCTTGGGGGGCCGGGAGGGTTCGACCGATGAGCAGTTCTTC. Translation: CASSLGGREGSTDEQFF. The V call is TRBV5-4, the J call TRBJ2-1; 8 positions match TRBD2. The CDR3 extends over 17 amino acids. Germline CDR1 SGHNT, CDR2 YYREEE (reference sequence). The V and J ends lost 0 bases and 8 bases, in that order; junction bases with no gene match: 13.

The chain employs TRBV12-3 or TRBV12-4 and TRBJ2-4, with 9 bases lining up with TRBD2. V shed 3 bases, J shed 6 bases, and the junction held 3 bases outside the gene matches. CDR3 size: 14 residues. CDR3 protein: CASSFISGGNIQYF. The CDR3, as DNA: TGTGCCAGCAGTTTTATTAGCGGGGGAAACATTCAGTACTTC.

The CDR3 here is CAIRIGDTDTQYF. DNA for the CDR3: TGTGCCATCAGGATCGGGGACACAGATACGCAGTATTTT. The chain carries TRBV10-3 and TRBJ2-3; TRBD2 might be the D (5 bases). Trimming took 6 bases from V and 2 from J, leaving 9 bases between them. CDR3 length: 13 amino acids. The V gene's germline CDR1 is ENHRY and CDR2 SYGVKD.

The chain has TRBV6-4 and TRBJ1-1, with D perhaps matching TRBD1 (5 bases). CDR1 and CDR2 (germline): MRHNA, SNTAGT. The CDR3 runs to 13 residues. Trimming removed 4 bases at V and 1 base at J, with 7 bases between. The CDR3 nucleotides are TGTGCCAGCAGTGCTAGGGGGAACACTGAAGCTTTCTTT. It is translated as CASSARGNTEAFF.

V gene TRBV4-2 combines with J gene TRBJ2-3; weak D call: TRBD1 (7 bases). Germline V gene sequence: CDR1 LGHNA, CDR2 YNFKEQ. The V and J ends lost 4 bases and 1 base respectively, with 18 bases between them. The CDR3 spans 17 residues. The CDR3 reads CASSPPQGGGGTDTQYF. The CDR3, as DNA: TGTGCCAGCAGCCCGCCCCAGGGGGGCGGTGGCACAGATACGCAGTATTTT.

This chain joins TRBV12-3 or TRBV12-4 and TRBJ1-2, with TRBD1 matching 7 bases. V dropped 5 bases and J dropped 7; count of bases not matched to a gene: 16. This CDR3 is 16 amino acids long. The CDR3 DNA sequence: TGTGCCAGCAGTGCCGGGACAGAGGGACTTTTGGGTGGCTACACCTTC. The encoded protein is CASSAGTEGLLGGYTF.

The chain joins TRBV6-4 to TRBJ2-7; D is uncertain. The CDR3 runs 14 residues. Germline CDR1 is MRHNA and CDR2 is SNTAGT. Between the trimmed V and J ends, which lost 9 bases and 5 bases, there was a span of 20 bases. For the CDR3, the DNA is TGTGCCAGAGGGTTGACCCGGAGTAGGCACGAGCAGTACTTC. It specifies CARGLTRSRHEQYF.

The gene calls are TRBV21-1 and TRBJ2-1; the table's D call of TRBD1 was not tested on the DNA. TRBV21-1 is flagged as a pseudogene. This CDR3 region has 15 residues. In nucleotides, the CDR3 is TGTGCCAGTCGCCCTGACAGGGGGCTTTACAATGAGCAGTTCTTC. This translates into CASRPDRGLYNEQFF.

This sequence joins TRBV2 and TRBJ2-1, with D perhaps TRBD2 (6 bases). The CDR3 is made up of 12 amino acids. Germline V gene data show CDR1 as SNHLY and CDR2 as FYNNEI. V was trimmed by 5 bases and J by 9 bases, leaving 11 bases between them. CDR3 residues: CASSLLATEQFF. CDR3 DNA: TGTGCCAGCAGTCTACTAGCTACTGAGCAGTTCTTC.

The chain carries TRBV6-1 and TRBJ2-3; the D gene is possibly TRBD1 (5 bases). Germline CDR1 reads MNHNS; CDR2 reads SASEGT. The CDR3 extends over 14 amino acids. The V end lost 3 bases, the J end lost 1 base, and 8 bases lay between the germline ends. The DNA for the CDR3 is TGTGCCAGCAGTGACACAGGCGGCACAGATACGCAGTATTTT. Encoded protein: CASSDTGGTDTQYF.

This chain uses TRBV23-1 with TRBJ2-7, with 7 bases identical to TRBD1. TRBV23-1 is filed as an ORF, its function uncertain. The CDR3 totals 15 residues. V dropped 2 bases and J dropped 3; count of bases not matched to a gene: 7. The CDR3 sequence: CASSQATGVDYEQYF. The DNA of the CDR3 is TGCGCCAGCAGTCAAGCAACAGGGGTGGACTACGAGCAGTACTTC.

The CDR3 sequence: CASSPEGNEQFF. Written as DNA, the CDR3 is TGTGCCAGCTCACCGGAGGGCAATGAGCAGTTCTTC. The V call is TRBV18, the J call TRBJ2-1, with D perhaps matching TRBD2 (6 bases). Germline V gene data show CDR1 as KGHSH and CDR2 as LQKENI. V lost 3 bases to trimming and J lost 6 bases, with 6 bases between them. The CDR3 spans 12 residues.

The chain recombines TRBV20-1 with TRBJ1-1, with D hard to call. Trimming pared 3 bases from V and 0 bases from J, leaving 5 bases between. There are 12 residues in the CDR3. Germline CDR1 is DFQATT and CDR2 is SNEGSKA (reference sequence). CDR3: CSAREMNTEAFF. As DNA, the CDR3 is TGCAGTGCTAGGGAGATGAACACTGAAGCTTTCTTT.

The J gene is TRBJ1-3, the V gene TRBV12-3 or TRBV12-4; no reliable D call. The CDR3 has 16 amino acids. V was shortened by 3 bases and J by 1 base, with 13 bases between the two germline ends. The CDR3 nucleotides are TGTGCCAGCAGTTTTGGGTCACCATTTTCTGGAAACACCATATATTTT. It encodes CASSFGSPFSGNTIYF.

This clonotype was detected only a few times. This sequence joins TRBV6-2 or TRBV6-3 and TRBJ1-2; D is undetermined. Trimming cost V 2 bases and J 8 bases, with 6 bases left between them. The CDR3 totals 11 residues. Germline CDR1 and CDR2: MNHEY and SVGEGT. CDR3 DNA: TGTGCCAGCAGTTACGGAACAGGCTACACCTTC. This sequence encodes CASSYGTGYTF.

The chain combines TRBV14 with TRBJ1-1; D is undetermined. This CDR3 is 15 amino acids long. V lost 0 bases, J lost 0 bases, and 8 bases lay in between. Germline CDR1 reads SGHDN; CDR2 reads FVKESK. The CDR3 sequence is CASSQEKGLNTEAFF. The CDR3, as DNA: TGTGCCAGCAGCCAAGAAAAGGGCCTGAACACTGAAGCTTTCTTT.

The chain links TRBV28 to TRBJ2-7; TRBD2 is a possible D gene (5 bases). The CDR3 totals 14 residues. Trimming removed 3 bases at V and 0 bases at J, with 9 bases between. In germline, CDR1 is MDHEN, CDR2 SYDVKM. CDR3 nucleotide sequence: TGTGCCAGCAGTTTTAAGCGGAACTCCTACGAGCAGTACTTC. Translated: CASSFKRNSYEQYF.

The J gene is TRBJ1-1, the V gene TRBV7-9; no firm D call. From germline, CDR1 is SEHNR and CDR2 FQNEAQ (reference sequence). V was pared by 6 bases and J by 0 bases, with 11 bases between. The CDR3 is made up of 14 amino acids. CDR3 in amino acids: CASRLRDLNTEAFF. As DNA, the CDR3 is TGTGCCAGCAGGCTTCGCGACCTGAACACTGAAGCTTTCTTT.

The CDR3: CAWSFSRNQPQHF. CDR3 bases: TGTGCCTGGAGTTTTTCGAGGAATCAGCCCCAGCATTTT. The chain uses TRBV30 and TRBJ1-5; no firm D call. The V end was cut by 2 bases, the J end by 4 bases, with 9 bases between. Germline V CDR1 and CDR2: GTSNPN, SVGIG (reference sequence). The CDR3 runs 13 residues.

The V and J genes are TRBV2 and TRBJ2-2; D is unclear. The CDR3 is 13 amino acids. The V and J ends lost 6 bases and 4 bases respectively, with 9 bases between them. CDR1 and CDR2 (germline): SNHLY, FYNNEI. In DNA, the CDR3 is TGTGCCAGCAGGCTAAAGTCCACCGGGGAGCTGTTTTTT. It encodes CASRLKSTGELFF.

This clonotype occurred once. The chain carries TRBV9 and TRBJ1-5; D possibly corresponds to TRBD1 (6 bases). Germline V gives CDR1 SGDLS, CDR2 YYNGEE. The length of the CDR3 is 13 residues. Trimming pared 5 bases from V and 3 bases from J, leaving 9 bases between. This CDR3 reads CASSPGDNQPQHF. The CDR3 DNA reads as TGTGCCAGCAGTCCAGGGGACAATCAGCCCCAGCATTTT.

The V call is TRBV2, the J call TRBJ2-2, with TRBD2 as a possible D gene (5 bases). Deletions cut 2 bases from V and 0 bases from J, with 7 bases between. Germline CDR1 and CDR2: SNHLY and FYNNEI. There are 15 residues in the CDR3. The DNA of the CDR3 is TGTGCCAGCAGTGAAACGGGATCGAACACCGGGGAGCTGTTTTTT. Translated: CASSETGSNTGELFF.

This chain connects TRBV6-4 to TRBJ2-1; 8 nucleotides line up with TRBD1. Germline V gene lookup returns CDR1 MRHNA and CDR2 SNTAGT. The CDR3 runs 13 residues. Trimming cost V 6 bases and J 6 bases; bases outside gene matches: 4. CDR3 sequence reads: CASSIGQGNEQFF. The CDR3 bases are TGTGCCAGCAGCATTGGACAGGGCAATGAGCAGTTCTTC.

The chain is built from TRBV5-5 and TRBJ2-7; D unclear. Between the trimmed V and J ends, which lost 2 bases and 3 bases, there was a span of 3 bases. CDR1 is SGHKS, CDR2 YYEKEE, per germline (reference sequence). The CDR3 runs 11 residues. The CDR3, as DNA: TGTGCCAGCAGCTTCGTCTACGAGCAGTACTTC. This translates into CASSFVYEQYF.

DNA for the CDR3: TGCGCCAGCAGCTTGAAGGACAGGGAGGGCTACACCTTC. As protein: CASSLKDREGYTF. This chain links TRBV5-1 with TRBJ1-2; 8 positions match TRBD1. The germline CDR1 and CDR2 sequences are SGHRS and YFSETQ. CDR3 size: 13 residues. V was clipped by 1 base and J by 8 bases; unmatched bases: 4.

The chain carries TRBV7-8 and TRBJ2-1, with D possibly called TRBD1 or TRBD2 (5 bases each). Germline loops: CDR1 SGHVS, CDR2 FQNEAQ. The CDR3 loop spans 16 amino acids. With 0 bases removed from V and 4 bases from J, the gap between germline ends came to 13 bases. The CDR3 here is CASSLAQGVIYNEQFF. For the CDR3, the DNA is TGTGCCAGCAGCTTAGCCCAGGGAGTTATTTACAATGAGCAGTTCTTC.

The chain is built from TRBV5-6 and TRBJ2-7, with D possibly being TRBD2 (6 bases). Germline V gives CDR1 SGHDT, CDR2 YYEEEE. Trimming removed 5 bases at V and 6 bases at J, with 9 bases between. The CDR3 length is 11 residues. CDR3 in DNA: TGTGCCAGCAGTCGGGAGCTCGAGCAGTACTTC. Its protein is CASSRELEQYF.

The V gene is TRBV15, the J gene TRBJ1-4; no clear D gene. Germline V gene lookup returns CDR1 LNHNV and CDR2 YYDKDF (reference sequence). The CDR3 is 16 amino acids. The V end was cut by 5 bases, the J end by 1 base, with 14 bases between. DNA of the CDR3: TGTGCCACCAGCCCTGGCCCCCAGAGAACTAATGAAAAACTGTTTTTT. It codes for CATSPGPQRTNEKLFF.

This chain connects TRBV5-1 to TRBJ2-5; no clear D. This CDR3 is 13 amino acids long. The germline gives CDR1 SGHRS, CDR2 YFSETQ. V was trimmed by 3 bases and J by 7 bases, leaving 13 bases between them. CDR3 residues: CASSSLDGGTQYF. The CDR3 nucleotides read TGCGCCAGCAGCTCCCTCGATGGCGGGACCCAGTACTTC.

The chain combines TRBV5-6 with TRBJ2-7, with unresolved D. The CDR3 length is 14 residues. The germline CDR1 and CDR2 sequences are SGHDT and YYEEEE. V dropped 0 bases and J dropped 3 bases, with 10 bases sitting between them. The CDR3 nucleotides read TGTGCCAGCAGCTTGGGTGAAAGAAACTACGAGCAGTACTTC. This sequence encodes CASSLGERNYEQYF.